This entry lists 28 T cell receptor beta chains sequenced from one sample in a study of Ad26.COV2.S vaccination and SARS-CoV-2 variants. Method: immunoSEQ multiplex PCR; TCRdb's copy keeps in-frame clones and lacks some. The sample carries approximately 400,000 clones, about 85% recorded once. Treatment noted: 15 to 20 received Ad26.COV2.S at low or high dose, single or two shots; several received placebo; per-sample allocation not given. Sampling was done on day 63 after the first vaccine or placebo injection. The sample in question was peripheral blood, obtained in a trial of Ad26.COV2.S vaccine versus placebo. The receptors stem from a person aged 18-60 years who received the Ad26.COV2.S COVID-19 vaccine or a placebo.

This chain uses TRBV6-9 with TRBJ1-1; the D gene is possibly TRBD1 (5 bases). The ends were cut back, 2 bases at V and 5 bases at J, with 12 bases in the middle. This CDR3 is built from 14 residues. Per germline, CDR1 MNHGY and CDR2 SVAAGI. The CDR3 sequence is CASSYRRGETEAFF. CDR3 DNA: TGTGCCAGCAGTTATAGGAGGGGTGAGACTGAAGCTTTCTTT.

The gene calls are TRBV6-5 and TRBJ2-2, with a tentative D call TRBD1 (6 bases). The V gene lost 7 bases and the J gene lost 6 bases, with 18 bases spanning the gap. Germline CDR1 MNHEY, CDR2 SVGAGI. The CDR3 spans 15 residues. The CDR3 bases are TGTGCCAGCACCCAGCCGGACAGTGTCGCCGGGGAGCTGTTTTTT. It is translated as CASTQPDSVAGELFF.

The count of this clone is one. This sequence joins TRBV5-1 and TRBJ2-2; D is possibly TRBD2 (5 bases). Per germline, CDR1 SGHRS and CDR2 YFSETQ. The length of the CDR3 is 16 residues. The V end was cut by 0 bases, the J end by 0 bases, with 9 bases between. The CDR3 nucleotides are TGCGCCAGCAGCTTGGGAGCGGTGGCGAACACCGGGGAGCTGTTTTTT. This translates into CASSLGAVANTGELFF.

This clone was found once. V gene TRBV5-6 combines with J gene TRBJ2-7; D not resolved. Germline V gene sequence: CDR1 SGHDT, CDR2 YYEEEE. The CDR3 sequence is 17 residues long. The V gene lost 0 bases and the J gene lost 2 bases, with 18 bases spanning the gap. Here the CDR3 DNA reads TGTGCCAGCAGCTTGGGGTCCTCACTATTCAGCGCCTACGAGCAGTACTTC. Encoded protein: CASSLGSSLFSAYEQYF.

The chain has TRBV6-2 or TRBV6-3 and TRBJ1-6, with D possibly TRBD1 on 5 matching bases. The V end lost 5 bases, the J end lost 10 bases, and 18 bases lay between the germline ends. This CDR3 contains 15 residues. CDR1 MNHEY and CDR2 SVGEGT come from the germline V gene. The CDR3 bases are TGTGCCAGCAGTAAAGACGGACAATTCTCGTCACCCCTCCACTTT. Protein sequence: CASSKDGQFSSPLHF.

The genes are TRBV7-9 and TRBJ2-7, with D unresolved. Germline-derived CDR1 and CDR2 are SEHNR and FQNEAQ (reference sequence). This CDR3 comprises 13 residues. Trimming removed 5 bases from V and 1 base from J, with 9 bases in between. The CDR3 sequence is CASSRPSSYEQYF. CDR3 nucleotides: TGTGCCAGCAGCCGGCCCAGTTCCTACGAGCAGTACTTC.

Turning to this clone: This sample also contains other DNA sequences that code for the same CDR3. The rearrangement joins TRBV5-1 to TRBJ1-1; D gene unclear. This CDR3 contains 14 residues. Trimming removed 0 bases at V and 0 bases at J, with 6 bases between. CDR1 and CDR2 from the germline V gene are SGHRS and YFSETQ. The CDR3 DNA is TGCGCCAGCAGCTTGGGGGTTATGAACACTGAAGCTTTCTTT. It codes for CASSLGVMNTEAFF.

The chain couples TRBV7-8 to TRBJ2-1, with D perhaps being TRBD1 or TRBD2 (5 bases each). CDR3 length: 15 amino acids. In germline, CDR1 is SGHVS, CDR2 FQNEAQ. V lost 2 bases, J lost 8 bases, and 16 bases lay in between. As DNA, the CDR3 is TGTGCCAGCAGCTTAAGGGCTTTACGGGGCCATGAGCAGTTCTTC. As protein: CASSLRALRGHEQFF.

The chain is built from TRBV3-1 (or the pseudogene TRBV3-2) and TRBJ1-1; D may be TRBD1 (6 bases). This CDR3 contains 11 residues. Trimming stripped 2 bases from V and 8 bases from J, with 6 bases between. The germline V gene encodes CDR1 LGHDT and CDR2 YNNKEL (reference sequence). CDR3 in amino acids: CASSQQGEAFF. Here the CDR3 DNA reads TGTGCCAGCAGCCAACAGGGGGAAGCTTTCTTT.

The rearrangement uses TRBV6-2 or TRBV6-3 and TRBJ2-1; 9 bases agree with TRBD2. The germline CDR1 and CDR2 sequences are MNHEY and SVGEGT. V lost 4 bases to trimming and J lost 2 bases; unmatched junction nucleotides: 3. The CDR3 sequence is 15 residues long. CDR3 coding DNA: TGTGCCAGCAGTTCCGCGGGGGGGACCTACAATGAGCAGTTCTTC. Its translation is CASSSAGGTYNEQFF.

J is TRBJ1-2 and V is TRBV6-5; D gene uncertain. This CDR3 is built from 14 residues. V gave up 8 bases and J gave up 0 bases, with 13 bases separating them. Per the germline V gene, CDR1 is MNHEY and CDR2 is SVGAGI. CDR3 nucleotide sequence: TGTGCCAGCCTTGAACCGGGAACTAACTATGGCTACACCTTC. Protein: CASLEPGTNYGYTF.

This clone came up once. The chain has TRBV5-1 and TRBJ1-1; D might be TRBD1 (6 bases). The V gene lost 0 bases and the J gene lost 8 bases, with 11 bases spanning the gap. The CDR3 is made up of 13 amino acids. Germline V gives CDR1 SGHRS, CDR2 YFSETQ. Here the CDR3 DNA reads TGCGCCAGCAGCTTGGGGGGGCCGGGGGAAGCTTTCTTT. Amino acids: CASSLGGPGEAFF.

The V gene is TRBV3-1 (or the pseudogene TRBV3-2), the J gene TRBJ2-7; the D gene is possibly TRBD1 (5 bases). The CDR3 spans 14 residues. Germline-derived CDR1 and CDR2 are LGHDT and YNNKEL (reference sequence). V lost 6 bases and J lost 3, with 15 bases in between. CDR3 DNA: TGTGCCAGCAGTAAACGGCTGGACATCTACGAGCAGTACTTC. As protein: CASSKRLDIYEQYF.

This clone appeared a few times. CDR3 DNA sequence: TGTGCCAGCGAAAGTTCCGGGGCCAACGTCCTGACTTTC. It codes for CASESSGANVLTF. The genes are TRBV28 and TRBJ2-6; D not certain. The CDR3 is made up of 13 amino acids. Trimming left V 8 bases short and J 4 bases short, with 9 bases between. Germline-derived CDR1 and CDR2 are MDHEN and SYDVKM.

The chain is built from TRBV24-1 and TRBJ2-2; D call uncertain. The CDR3 length is 17 residues. CDR1 and CDR2 (germline): KGHDR, SFDVKD. Trimming took off 1 base at V and 3 bases at J, with 14 bases between the two ends. The CDR3 coding sequence is TGTGCCACCAGTGATTTTAGTTCGGCCGGGCACACCGGGGAGCTGTTTTTT. It encodes CATSDFSSAGHTGELFF.

This clone was detected only a few times. The chain employs TRBV5-8 and TRBJ2-3; 11 positions agree with TRBD2. The germline CDR1 and CDR2 sequences are SGHTS and YDEGEE. V lost 3 bases to trimming and J lost 3 bases; unmatched junction nucleotides: 12. This CDR3 is built from 18 residues. Here the CDR3 reads CASSWMGTSGGGTDTQYF. CDR3 DNA sequence: TGTGCCAGCAGCTGGATGGGGACTAGCGGAGGAGGAACAGATACGCAGTATTTT.

The V gene is TRBV2, the J gene TRBJ1-5; possible D gene TRBD1, 6 bases. V was trimmed by 3 bases and J by 2 bases, leaving 11 bases between them. The CDR3 runs to 15 residues. The germline CDR1 and CDR2 sequences are SNHLY and FYNNEI. CDR3 in amino acids: CASSDRSGGNQPQHF. The CDR3 DNA reads as TGTGCCAGCAGTGATCGGTCAGGGGGCAATCAGCCCCAGCATTTT.

Concerning this clone: A much more abundant neighbour one base away suggests this may be a read error. The rearrangement uses TRBV2 and TRBJ2-2, with D perhaps matching TRBD2 (6 bases). This CDR3 comprises 17 residues. Germline CDR1 and CDR2: SNHLY and FYNNEI. Here the CDR3 DNA reads TGTCCCAGCAGTGGTCCAGGAGGTAGGAGGGTCACCGGGGAGCTGTTTTTT. This gives the protein CPSSGPGGRRVTGELFF.

The CDR3 DNA is TGTGCCAGCAGCATCACCCCCCTAGCGAGGGACCTCAATGAGCAGTTCTTC. Translation: CASSITPLARDLNEQFF. The chain combines TRBV28 with TRBJ2-1, with D possibly being TRBD2 (6 bases). With 6 bases removed from V and 6 bases from J, the gap between germline ends came to 24 bases. CDR1 MDHEN and CDR2 SYDVKM come from the germline V gene. The CDR3 length is 17 residues. The full variable domain, its missing parts supplied by reference TRBV28 and TRBJ2-1, is DVKVTQSSRYLVKRTGEKVFLECVQDMDHENMFWYRQDPGLGLRLIYFSYDVKMKEKGDIPEGYSVSREKKERFSLILESASTNQTSMYLCASSITPLARDLNEQFFGPGTRLTVL.

A single count supports this clone. The J gene is TRBJ2-3, the V gene TRBV7-2; D might be TRBD1 (6 bases). CDR1 SGHTA and CDR2 FQGNSA come from the germline V gene. The CDR3 is 16 amino acids. Deletions cut 6 bases from V and 1 base from J, with 17 bases between. In DNA form, the CDR3 reads TGTGCCAGCAGTTCTATCAATAAGGGGGGCACAGATACGCAGTATTTT. It is translated as CASSSINKGGTDTQYF.

Here the CDR3 reads CASNPGGETQYF. The CDR3 DNA reads TGTGCCAGCAACCCCGGGGGGGAGACCCAGTACTTC. The chain carries TRBV6-2 or TRBV6-3 and TRBJ2-5; 7 nucleotides match TRBD2. The CDR3 loop spans 12 amino acids. CDR1 and CDR2 from the germline V gene are MNHEY and SVGEGT. Losses at the gene ends were 7 bases for V and 5 bases for J; bases not matched to a gene: 4.

This chain connects TRBV25-1 to TRBJ1-3, with 11 bases lining up with TRBD1. The CDR3 totals 15 residues. V gave up 4 bases and J gave up 4 bases; unmatched junction bases: 3. Germline V gene data show CDR1 as MGHDK and CDR2 as SYGVNS. The CDR3 DNA reads TGTGCCAGCAGTGGGGGACAGGGGGTAGGAAACACCATATATTTT. Its translation: CASSGGQGVGNTIYF. Variable domain in full (rest from reference TRBV25-1 and TRBJ1-3): EADIYQTPRYLVIGTGKKITLECSQTMGHDKMYWYQQDPGMELHLIHYSYGVNSTEKGDLSSESTVSRIRTEHFPLTLESARPSHTSQYLCASSGGQGVGNTIYFGEGSWLTVV.

J is TRBJ2-2 and V is TRBV2, with D possibly TRBD2 on 5 matching bases. CDR1 is SNHLY, CDR2 FYNNEI, per germline. CDR3 length: 14 residues. Trimming took 7 bases from V and 0 from J, leaving 9 bases between them. As DNA, the CDR3 is TGTGCCAGCAAGGGAGACGCGAACACCGGGGAGCTGTTTTTT. As protein: CASKGDANTGELFF. Supplemented by reference TRBV2 and TRBJ2-2, the full variable domain reads EPEVTQTPSHQVTQMGQEVILRCVPISNHLYFYWYRQILGQKVEFLVSFYNNEISEKSEIFDDQFSVERPDGSNFTLKIRSTKLEDSAMYFCASKGDANTGELFFGEGSRLTVL.

The rearrangement uses TRBV7-9 and TRBJ2-7, with a weak D call TRBD2 (6 bases). The CDR3 is made up of 13 amino acids. Germline loops: CDR1 SEHNR, CDR2 FQNEAQ (reference sequence). V was shortened by 5 bases and J by 2 bases, with 10 bases between the two germline ends. CDR3 nucleotide sequence: TGTGCCAGCAGCCCTAGCGAGACCTACGAGCAGTACTTC. This translates into CASSPSETYEQYF. Full variable domain (outside the CDR3, taken from reference TRBV7-9 and TRBJ2-7): DTGVSQNPRHKITKRGQNVTFRCDPISEHNRLYWYRQTLGQGPEFLTYFQNEAQLEKSRLLSDRFSAERPKGSFSTLEIQRTEQGDSAMYLCASSPSETYEQYFGPGTRLTVT.

The chain joins TRBV28 to TRBJ1-2; 8 nucleotides line up with TRBD1. CDR3 length: 14 amino acids. Per germline, CDR1 MDHEN and CDR2 SYDVKM. V shed 5 bases and J 8 bases; nucleotides not matched to a gene: 10. CDR3 in amino acids: CASSSQGALWGYTF. In nucleotides, the CDR3 is TGTGCCAGCAGTAGTCAGGGGGCCCTTTGGGGCTACACCTTC.

V usage is TRBV7-2 and J usage is TRBJ2-2; maybe TRBD2 (5 bases). From germline, CDR1 is SGHTA and CDR2 FQGNSA. The CDR3 covers 14 residues. V was cut by 0 bases and J by 6 bases, with 8 bases left in between. The CDR3 sequence is CASSLAARAGELFF. The CDR3 bases are TGTGCCAGCAGCTTAGCAGCGCGGGCCGGGGAGCTGTTTTTT. The variable domain in full, completed from reference TRBV7-2 and TRBJ2-2, reads GAGVSQSPSNKVTEKGKDVELRCDPISGHTALYWYRQSLGQGLEFLIYFQGNSAPDKSGLPSDRFSAERTGGSVSTLTIQRTQQEDSAVYLCASSLAARAGELFFGEGSRLTVL.

The rearrangement links TRBV11-2 to TRBJ2-7, with D unresolved. Germline CDR1 and CDR2: SGHAT and FQNNGV. The CDR3 has 15 amino acids. V shed 1 base and J shed 0 bases, with 10 bases lying between them. CDR3 in DNA: TGTGCCAGCAGCTTAGGGGCAGTTCTCTCCTACGAGCAGTACTTC. The encoded protein is CASSLGAVLSYEQYF.

The chain is built from TRBV19 and TRBJ2-2; TRBD2 might be the D (5 bases). Trimming removed 6 bases from V and 1 base from J, with 18 bases in between. CDR1 LNHDA and CDR2 SQIVND come from the germline V gene (reference sequence). This CDR3 spans 17 amino acids. Here the CDR3 DNA reads TGTGCCAGTAGAAGAGTTCGGGAAGGGATGAACACCGGGGAGCTGTTTTTT. It encodes CASRRVREGMNTGELFF.